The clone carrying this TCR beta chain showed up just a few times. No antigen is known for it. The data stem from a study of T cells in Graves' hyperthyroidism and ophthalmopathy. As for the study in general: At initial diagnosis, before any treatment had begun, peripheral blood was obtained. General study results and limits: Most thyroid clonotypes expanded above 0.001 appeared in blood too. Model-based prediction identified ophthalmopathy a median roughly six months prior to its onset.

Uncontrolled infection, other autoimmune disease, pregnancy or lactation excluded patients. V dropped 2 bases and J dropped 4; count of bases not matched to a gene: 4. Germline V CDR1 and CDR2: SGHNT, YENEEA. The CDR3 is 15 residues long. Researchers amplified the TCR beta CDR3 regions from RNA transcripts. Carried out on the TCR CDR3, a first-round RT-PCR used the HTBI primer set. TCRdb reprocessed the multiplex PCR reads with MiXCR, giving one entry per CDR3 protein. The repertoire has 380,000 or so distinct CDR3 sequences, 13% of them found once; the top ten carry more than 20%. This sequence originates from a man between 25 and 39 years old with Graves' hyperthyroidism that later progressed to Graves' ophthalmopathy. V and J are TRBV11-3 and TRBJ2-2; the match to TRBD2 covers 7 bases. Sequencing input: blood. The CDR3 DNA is TGTGCCAGCAGCTTACGGCGGGGGAGCACCGGGGAGCTGTTTTTT. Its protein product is CASSLRRGSTGELFF.